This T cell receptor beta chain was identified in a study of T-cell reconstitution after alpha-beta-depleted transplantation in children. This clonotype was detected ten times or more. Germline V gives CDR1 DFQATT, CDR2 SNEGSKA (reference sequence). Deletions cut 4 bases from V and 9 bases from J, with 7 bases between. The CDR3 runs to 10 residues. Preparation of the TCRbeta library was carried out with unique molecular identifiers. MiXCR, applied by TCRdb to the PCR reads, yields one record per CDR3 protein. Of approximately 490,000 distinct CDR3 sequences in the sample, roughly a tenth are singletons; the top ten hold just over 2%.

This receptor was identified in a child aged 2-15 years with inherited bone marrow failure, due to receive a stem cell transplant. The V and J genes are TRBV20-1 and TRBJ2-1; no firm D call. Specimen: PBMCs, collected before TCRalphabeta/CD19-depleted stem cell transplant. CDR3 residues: CSATRREQFF. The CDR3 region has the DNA TGCAGTGCTACTAGACGTGAGCAGTTCTTC.